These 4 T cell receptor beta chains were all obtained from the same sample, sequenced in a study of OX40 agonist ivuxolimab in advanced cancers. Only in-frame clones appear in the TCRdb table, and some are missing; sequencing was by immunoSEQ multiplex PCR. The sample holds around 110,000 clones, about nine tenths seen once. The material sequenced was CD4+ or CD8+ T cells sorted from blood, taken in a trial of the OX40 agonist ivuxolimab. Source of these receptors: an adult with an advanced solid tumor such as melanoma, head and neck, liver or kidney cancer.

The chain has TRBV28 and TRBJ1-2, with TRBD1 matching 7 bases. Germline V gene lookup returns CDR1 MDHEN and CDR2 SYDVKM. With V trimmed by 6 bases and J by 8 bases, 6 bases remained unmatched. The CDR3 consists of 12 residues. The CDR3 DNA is TGTGCCAGCAGCCCACAGGGGAGCGGCTACACCTTC. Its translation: CASSPQGSGYTF.

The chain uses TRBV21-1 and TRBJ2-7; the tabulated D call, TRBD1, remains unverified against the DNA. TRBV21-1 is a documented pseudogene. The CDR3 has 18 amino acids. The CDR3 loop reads CAAKKRFEDVGQGYEQYF. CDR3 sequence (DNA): TGTGCCGCTAAAAAAAGGTTCGAGGACGTGGGGCAGGGCTACGAGCAGTACTTC.

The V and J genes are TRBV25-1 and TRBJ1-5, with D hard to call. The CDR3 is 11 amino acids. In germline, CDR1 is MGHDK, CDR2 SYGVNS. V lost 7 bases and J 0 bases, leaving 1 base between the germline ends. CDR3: CASNSNQPQHF. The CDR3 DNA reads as TGTGCCAGCAATAGCAATCAGCCCCAGCATTTT.

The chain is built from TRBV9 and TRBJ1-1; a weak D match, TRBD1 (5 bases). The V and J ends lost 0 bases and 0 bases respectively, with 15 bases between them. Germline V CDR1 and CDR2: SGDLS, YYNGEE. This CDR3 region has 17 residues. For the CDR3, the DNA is TGTGCCAGCAGCGTAGAGCCCGGGGGAGGGTTGAACACTGAAGCTTTCTTT. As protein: CASSVEPGGGLNTEAFF.